This TCR beta chain was captured in a study of CD8+ T cells in alopecia areata. TCR sequencing used cDNA made by reverse transcription of extracted RNA. Repertoires were generated with immunoSEQ multiplex PCR, while TCRdb's copy carries only in-frame clones and drops some. The table includes more than 150,000 clones, 50% to 60% detected once. Sample treatment: oral pan-JAK inhibitor, 5-10 mg twice daily. As part of sample collection, lesional scalp punch biopsies and peripheral blood were taken from alopecia areata patients. The V end was cut by 4 bases, the J end by 0 bases, with 11 bases between. The germline V gene encodes CDR1 SGHNT and CDR2 YYREEE (reference sequence). CDR3 length: 14 residues.

The input for sequencing was CD4+ T cells sorted from blood, taken at week 4, from a patient treated with tofacitinib. The chain uses TRBV5-4 and TRBJ2-7; D might be TRBD1 (5 bases). The receptor's source is a human donor with alopecia areata. CDR3 in DNA: TGTGCCAGCAGCAACGACAGAAGCTCCTACGAGCAGTACTTC. Protein product: CASSNDRSSYEQYF.